A single T cell receptor (beta chain) is shown here with its context. Its antigen is not known. Alpha and beta constant-region primers primed reverse transcription of about 500 ng RNA. Each of the alpha and beta chains got its own library through chain-specific third strand synthesis with indices. TCRdb processed the 5' RACE reads anew with MiXCR; each CDR3 protein has one entry. The data show around 7,100 distinct CDR3 sequences, about 10% seen once. This CDR3 spans 15 amino acids. Germline lookup yields CDR1 MNHEY and CDR2 SVGAGI. Germline trimming cut 5 bases from V and 2 bases from J; bases unmatched to any gene: 6. The record originates from a study of HIV-infected patients and healthy controls. Looking at the study overall: Viral load fell to undetectable in 11 of 16 patients by the second blood draw. Study findings and constraints: HIV-associated CDR3 frequencies dropped significantly during therapy; CMV-associated ones, mostly rising, changed nonsignificantly.

No cell fractionation was done, so the repertoire covers all unsorted peripheral blood T cells. Sequenced material: blood, taken before antiretroviral therapy. This receptor was obtained from an adult with HIV infection. The rearrangement uses TRBV6-5 and TRBJ2-1, with 7 bases that match TRBD2. The CDR3 protein is CASSDWGGAYNEQFF. CDR3 DNA sequence: TGTGCCAGCAGTGACTGGGGGGGGGCCTACAATGAGCAGTTCTTC.